The TCR beta chain under discussion was sequenced for a study of cytomegalovirus exposure and HLA in healthy donors listed by TCRdb under 2017. Some background on the complete study: In an earlier analysis of 550 to 750 of the donors, 276 Gb of sequence data and 90 million to 120 million unique TCR beta sequences from 150 million to 200 million T cells were reported. About 330 gigabases of sequencing data and 70 million to 95 million unique TCR sequences made up an early release that covered approximately 650 HLA-typed donors. Of the 398 genotyped donors, approximately 82% fell in the genetic ancestry cluster associated with self-reported Caucasian donors. The study aimed to test whether signatures of past pathogen exposure could be identified by cataloging public T cell receptors. Using immunosequencing, the study profiled T cell repertoires from about 620 subjects and related those repertoires to cytomegalovirus serostatus. Along with the approximately 620-subject first cohort, a separate validation cohort of over a hundred different subjects was used. To predict cytomegalovirus infection status, the study combined high-throughput TCR immunosequencing, statistical association of individual TCRs with disease status, and machine learning. A later analysis re-examined previously published TCR beta repertoires from hundreds of donors and added high-resolution HLA genotyping to investigate patterns of TCR occurrence. Rather than using new phenotypic data, the later analysis identified candidate immune exposures from TCR beta sequences and from how often those sequences occurred across donors. An earlier analysis of approximately 640 of the donors applied high-throughput TCR beta sequencing to assess whether each TCR beta V gene segment acted as functional or pseudogenic. Donor age, sex, ethnicity and CMV serostatus were compiled together with the repertoire data. In a later genetic analysis, genome-wide SNP genotypes for about 55% of the 666 donors were used, and that subset was treated as a discovery cohort. Every repertoire in the discovery cohort had been generated on one and the same sequencing platform. Both class I and class II loci were covered by HLA typing, at four-digit resolution. The number of typed donors differed by locus: about 620-640 for A, B, C, DRB1 and DQB1; approximately 520 for DQA1; about 600 for DPA1; and some 470 for DPB1. Roughly five DR-DQ haplotypes were treated as single units for association and clustering because of strong linkage in the cohort. On average, around 200,000 unique TCR beta nucleotide sequences were sequenced per donor among more than 350 genotyped donors of the cohort, with roughly a sixth of those sequences being non-productive. The paper as a whole reports these results and caveats: According to a later analysis, parvovirus B19, influenza, CMV and Epstein-Barr virus appeared linked to several top co-occurrence clusters. A cluster of highly shared sequence variants was judged likely to be a technical artifact of the sequencing pipeline. A further reported finding was that TCR beta sequences accurately predicted the HLA-A and HLA-B alleles for most subjects in the first cohort. Because counts were too low, about 15 rarely observed V segments, including chromosome 9 orphons, were left out of the earlier analysis of 587 of the donors. Only TCR beta chains were sequenced in this cohort, and the absence of alpha or paired-chain data limited detectable features. Most CMV-associated TCR beta chains appeared to be HLA-restricted in a later analysis, and the HLA associations seemed to be driven largely by CMV exposure. In a later analysis, some 18,000 TCR beta sequences were associated with specific HLA alleles at a false discovery rate of 0.05. Across donors, most TCR sequences were observed very rarely, whereas some public TCRs were present in many individuals. Immune exposure information for the cohort was limited to CMV serostatus. In the study, 164 TCR beta chains were listed as associated with cytomegalovirus. A later genetic analysis associated a missense DCLRE1C variant with V-gene and J-gene trimming of TCR beta chains, and an independent cohort replicated the association. The presence/absence analyses assumed that sequencing depth was roughly uniform across donors, and that assumption may not be true. Broadly in line with IMGT annotations, most TCR beta V segments showed up in productive rearrangements about 87% or about 30% of the time in an earlier analysis of around 600 of the donors. In a later analysis, TCR association rates were found to vary across HLA loci, with the most associated TCRs seen for DRB1 alleles and the fewest for HLA-C alleles. The authors suggested that the approach could potentially be extended to other disease states and immunological phenotypes. Compared with the 666-donor mean, donors in an Asian-associated ancestry cluster had fewer N-insertions in productive TCRs, according to a later genetic analysis. In a later analysis, HLA-associated TCR beta chains showed more clonal expansion and lower generation probabilities than non-associated chains that were equally common. Because HLA typing was missing for some donors at each locus, association tests included only the typed subset. The classifier was reported to diagnose cytomegalovirus status with high specificity and sensitivity in both the original and validation cohorts. In vitro tests confirmed that three of the cytomegalovirus-associated TCR beta chains recognize cytomegalovirus antigens. Linkage disequilibrium might explain the correlated functional status among segregating V segments, but an unknown experimental factor could not be ruled out. When HLA alleles, especially DR and DQ, strongly co-occurred, TCR associations were difficult to assign to individual alleles.

Libraries came from the immunoSEQ multiplex PCR assay. The multiplex PCR relied on a mix of 60 forward primers for TCR Vbeta segments and 13 reverse primers for TCR Jbeta segments. The CDR3 region of rearranged TCR beta genes was amplified from genomic DNA by a multiplex PCR assay. The amplified TCR beta libraries were sequenced on the Illumina HiSeq System as 87-base-pair reads. From the authors' description of their analysis: A later analysis tallied tens of millions of unique TCR beta chains across the approximately 670 repertoires, and some 10 million of those chains were shared by two or more donors. Raw reads were error-corrected and collapsed into unique sequences with a nearest-neighbor algorithm that merged closely related sequences to remove PCR and sequencing errors. To assign V, D and J gene segments, CDR3 sequences were aligned to IMGT reference sequences. For a sequence to be retained, at least a six-nucleotide match to both a V gene segment and a J gene segment was required. Rearrangements were classified as productive when the CDR3 lacked stop codons and remained in frame with V and J, and all other rearrangements were classified as non-productive. CDR3 was defined by IMGT convention, running from the second conserved V-encoded cysteine to the conserved J-encoded phenylalanine. The earlier analysis of some 540 of the donors excluded any sequence lacking an unambiguous match to a single V gene segment. An earlier analysis of approximately 590 of the donors called V segments functional above 56.7% productive rearrangements and segregating when the between-donor standard deviation exceeded 5%. A statistical classification framework was built for diagnosing cytomegalovirus status from the catalog of TCR beta chain sequences. V and J gene assignment, in a later analysis, came from comparing TCR nucleotide sequences with IMGT/GENE-DB human TR gene sequences. A later analysis assigned CDR3 sequences and most-parsimonious VDJ recombination scenarios with the TCRdist pipeline. In a later analysis, each TCR beta chain was defined by its CDR3 amino acid sequence together with its V-gene family, and reads without a unique V-gene family were excluded. In a later analysis, fewer than 650 highly shared, low-generation-probability nucleotide sequences were removed to address suspected cross-contamination and a sequencing artifact. In a later analysis, a clonal expansion index for each public chain was calculated from normalized within-repertoire ranks of inferred template counts. Generation probabilities in a later analysis came from a VDJ recombination model fitted to out-of-frame rearrangements, and those results were checked against IGoR. A later analysis scored TCR-TCR, TCR-HLA and TCR-CMV co-occurrence with hypergeometric tests, applying a repertoire-size bias correction to TCR pairs. A later analysis estimated false discovery rates by permuting HLA or CMV assignments 20 times. In a later analysis, co-occurring TCRs were grouped using DBSCAN, with TCRdist sequence similarity added in when clustering inside HLA-allele-positive subsets. Repertoires with fewer than 30,000 or more than 120,000 public chains, plus five repertoires with anomalous nucleotide sharing, were excluded from co-occurrence clustering. In TCRdb, the immuneACCESS table is reduced to in-frame sequences with V and J assigned. These tables do not hold every clone; where another copy was compared, an unresolved V gene accounts for under half, and the others remain unexplained. D and trimming were read from the DNA, whereas the V and J calls and clone size are those reported in that table. The sample table shows some 150,000 clones, and more than 60% are seen once. Around 1.5% of the sample is held by the ten biggest clonotypes.

Points on this clone: The specificity of this receptor is unknown. No base quality information exists; no much larger clone differs at one position.

The cohort comprised some 700 healthy bone marrow donors. Cohort members were all nominally healthy when sampled, although unrecorded immune exposures were likely present. The donor tested CMV seronegative and was one of the 352 seronegative cohort members. Every donor gave a peripheral blood sample, and the peripheral blood mononuclear cells from that sample were used for TCR beta sequencing. The Qiagen DNeasy Blood Extraction Kit was used to extract genomic DNA from the blood cell samples. The TCR comes from a female donor in good health and CMV-seronegative. Sequencing used PBMCs.

CDR3 loop: CASRRTSVSYEQYF. The nucleotide sequence is TGTGCCAGCAGGCGGACTAGCGTCTCCTACGAGCAGTACTTC. This chain joins TRBV27 to TRBJ2-7; 9 central bases correspond to TRBD2. Looking up the germline V gene (reference sequence) yields CDR1 MNHEY and CDR2 SMNVEV. Here V drops 6 bases and J drops 0 bases, and the junction holds 3 bases not matched to any gene. The CDR3 starts with the cysteine, ends with the phenylalanine, and has 14 residues. Only CDR3 DNA is held: 42 bases, read in frame from base 1.